This TCR beta chain appears in the sequencing data of a study of early T cells in non-severe SARS-CoV-2 infection. Study-wide background: Unpaired chains resulted from sequencing bulk RNA of unsorted whole blood. Whole-study findings and limits: Matches to VDJdb favored anti-spike CD8 responses and missed private and CD4 specificities.

This clonotype was detected ten times or more. Its antigen is undetermined. The germline V gene encodes CDR1 SGHDN and CDR2 FVKESK. Between the trimmed V and J ends, which lost 4 bases and 6 bases, there was a span of 8 bases. This CDR3 region has 12 residues. Molecules of cDNA were individually given unique molecular identifiers that were attached to them. MiXCR was run by TCRdb on the 5' RACE reads, yielding one entry per CDR3 protein. This table has under 70,000 distinct CDR3 sequences, 14% to 15% appearing once. The specimen was whole blood, collected at baseline. The clonotype was recovered from an adult who was a healthcare worker with PCR-confirmed SARS-CoV-2 infection or an uninfected control (not recorded which). The chain recombines TRBV14 with TRBJ2-3; D not certain. The CDR3 reads CASSPARDTQYF. CDR3 DNA sequence: TGTGCCAGCAGCCCGGCCCGGGATACGCAGTATTTT.